In this sample, the clone carrying this T cell receptor beta chain turned up a few times. Germline trimming cut 1 base from V and 4 bases from J; bases unmatched to any gene: 7. CDR1 and CDR2 from the germline V gene are LGHNA and YNFKEQ. The CDR3 has 16 residues. This sample was included in a study of cytomegalovirus exposure and HLA in healthy donors. The study ran its PCR with 60 Vbeta and 13 Jbeta primers. Clones were read by immunoSEQ multiplex PCR, and TCRdb kept only the in-frame ones, dropping some. The sample includes around 190,000 clones, roughly 78% of them seen just once. The receptor comes from a woman in her thirties or forties in good health and CMV-seronegative. The chain employs TRBV4-2 and TRBJ1-2, with 9 bases lining up with TRBD1. The material sequenced was PBMCs. CDR3 loop: CASSQGGQGETYGYTF. Written as DNA, the CDR3 is TGTGCCAGCAGCCAAGGGGGACAGGGAGAAACCTATGGCTACACCTTC.